A single sample is the source of the 10 T cell receptor beta chains below, sequenced in a study of post-analysis software for immune sequencing data. Overall study findings and caveats: Relative to controls, patients had a handful of TRBV segments at higher frequency, with TRBV5-6, TRBV5-1 and TRBV20-1 among these.

Their antigens remain unidentified. Presence of unique molecular identifiers characterized the TCR beta cDNA libraries. From the PCR reads, TCRdb called clonotypes with MiXCR, one entry per CDR3 protein. In the table there are roughly 540,000 distinct CDR3 sequences, approximately 31% of which are singletons. The sample consisted of blood. Receptors were obtained from a girl aged 2-17 years with multiple sclerosis.

V usage is TRBV10-3 and J usage is TRBJ2-7; tentatively, D is TRBD2 (7 bases). CDR1 and CDR2 from the germline V gene are ENHRY and SYGVKD. The CDR3 runs 15 residues. V was pared by 0 bases and J by 5 bases, with 14 bases between. The CDR3 reads CAISESKGGDNEQYF. The DNA for the CDR3 is TGTGCCATCAGTGAGTCCAAGGGGGGGGACAACGAGCAGTACTTC.

The chain carries TRBV5-1 and TRBJ1-2, with TRBD1 identical over 7 bases. V dropped 4 bases and J dropped 8; count of bases not matched to a gene: 11. This CDR3 has 14 residues. CDR1 is SGHRS and CDR2 is YFSETQ in the germline V gene. CDR3 DNA: TGCGCCAGCAGCATTTACCGGGACAGAGGAGGCTACACCTTC. Its translation: CASSIYRDRGGYTF.

This clonotype turned up a few times. The gene calls are TRBV5-5 and TRBJ1-2; D is ambiguous. The CDR3 is 14 amino acids. Germline CDR1 and CDR2: SGHKS and YYEKEE (reference sequence). Trimming shortened V by 4 bases and J by 6 bases, and 16 bases separated the two germline ends. The CDR3 bases are TGTGCCAGCAGCCCCAATCCAGGCATCGATGGCTACACCTTC. It translates to CASSPNPGIDGYTF.

V is TRBV6-5 and J is TRBJ1-1; D is unclear. This CDR3 comprises 15 residues. V was pared by 6 bases and J by 6 bases, with 20 bases between. Germline CDR1 reads MNHEY; CDR2 reads SVGAGI. This CDR3 reads CASSTPGGERAEAFF. For the CDR3, the DNA is TGTGCCAGCAGCACACCTGGTGGAGAAAGGGCTGAAGCTTTCTTT.

The chain combines TRBV20-1 with TRBJ2-4; 15 positions match TRBD2. This CDR3 contains 18 residues. Germline V lookup: CDR1 DFQATT, CDR2 SNEGSKA (reference sequence). After removal of 6 bases from V and 1 base from J, the junction contained 10 bases not matched to a gene. The CDR3 nucleotides are TGCAGTGCCCCTAGGACTAGCGGGGGGGCCTTGGCCAAAAACATTCAGTACTTC. Translation gives CSAPRTSGGALAKNIQYF.

The V gene is TRBV24-1, the J gene TRBJ2-3; D is undetermined. This CDR3 has 14 amino acids. V lost 4 bases and J lost 4, with 11 bases in between. Germline CDR1 reads KGHDR; CDR2 reads SFDVKD. The CDR3 is CATSELLAPDTQYF. As DNA, the CDR3 is TGTGCCACCAGTGAGTTACTGGCACCAGATACGCAGTATTTT.

This clonotype showed up just a few times. The CDR3, as DNA: TGTGCCAGCAGCCCGGGACAGGGGGTCTCCTACAATGAGCAGTTCTTC. Translated, it gives CASSPGQGVSYNEQFF. The V and J genes are TRBV7-9 and TRBJ2-1; TRBD1 matches 11 bases. Germline CDR1 SEHNR, CDR2 FQNEAQ (reference sequence). This CDR3 comprises 16 residues. V dropped 5 bases and J dropped 0; count of bases not matched to a gene: 3.

The J gene is TRBJ1-2, the V gene TRBV27; D unresolved. V gave up 1 base and J gave up 0 bases, with 6 bases separating them. CDR3 size: 14 residues. Germline V lookup: CDR1 MNHEY, CDR2 SMNVEV (reference sequence). CDR3 region: CASSLYASNYGYTF. CDR3 bases: TGTGCCAGCAGTTTATATGCATCTAACTATGGCTACACCTTC.

This clonotype was seen a handful of times. The CDR3 nucleotides are TGTGCCAGCAGCTTCGGACTAGCGGGGGGAGGTGAGCAGTTCTTC. Protein product: CASSFGLAGGGEQFF. The chain has TRBV11-3 and TRBJ2-1, with TRBD2 identical over 14 bases. Per germline, CDR1 SGHNT and CDR2 YENEEA. V lost 3 bases and J lost 9; bases outside the gene matches: 4. This CDR3 is 15 amino acids long.

This clonotype has just a few counts. This chain links TRBV20-1 with TRBJ2-3; the match to TRBD2 covers 7 bases. Germline values: CDR1 DFQATT, CDR2 SNEGSKA (reference sequence). V was clipped by 6 bases and J by 1 base; unmatched bases: 7. The CDR3 has 14 amino acids. The DNA of the CDR3 is TGCAGTGCCGCAGACAGCGGGGGCACAGATACGCAGTATTTT. The encoded protein is CSAADSGGTDTQYF.